The following is a TCR beta chain sequence with its context. Use of 60 Vbeta and 13 Jbeta primers characterized the PCR. Data came from immunoSEQ multiplex PCR; TCRdb stores just in-frame clones and leaves some out. The sample includes 120,000 or so clones, over 70% of them seen just once. CDR3 length equals 15 residues. V lost 0 bases and J lost 1, with 9 bases in between. Per germline, CDR1 KGHSH and CDR2 LQKENI. The data are from a study of cytomegalovirus exposure and HLA in healthy donors. The gene calls are TRBV18 and TRBJ1-1; D unclear. This receptor was obtained from a young man in good health and CMV-seropositive. The sequenced sample was PBMCs. The CDR3 region is CASSPPVEGNTEAFF. CDR3 bases: TGTGCCAGCTCACCACCGGTGGAGGGGAACACTGAAGCTTTCTTT.